This T cell receptor beta chain stems from a study of shared clonotypes between healthy human individuals. In the naive CD8 group, cells lacked CD45RO and were positively selected for CCR7, so terminally differentiated effector memory CD45RA+ cells were left out. V lost 6 bases to trimming and J lost 7 bases, with 16 bases between them. CDR3 size: 14 residues. Germline lookup yields CDR1 MNHEY and CDR2 SMNVEV (reference sequence). The protocol was immunoSEQ multiplex PCR, while the TCRdb copy is restricted to in-frame clones and leaves out a portion. The table has under 2,000,000 clones, over 85% seen once. This clone was found a few times.

Source material: naive CD8+ T cells sorted from blood. The origin of this receptor is a man aged 18 to 29 in good health. The V gene is TRBV27, the J gene TRBJ1-5, with unresolved D. The CDR3 region is CASSYNGPGQPQHF. The CDR3 coding sequence is TGTGCCAGCAGCTACAACGGCCCGGGGCAGCCCCAGCATTTT.